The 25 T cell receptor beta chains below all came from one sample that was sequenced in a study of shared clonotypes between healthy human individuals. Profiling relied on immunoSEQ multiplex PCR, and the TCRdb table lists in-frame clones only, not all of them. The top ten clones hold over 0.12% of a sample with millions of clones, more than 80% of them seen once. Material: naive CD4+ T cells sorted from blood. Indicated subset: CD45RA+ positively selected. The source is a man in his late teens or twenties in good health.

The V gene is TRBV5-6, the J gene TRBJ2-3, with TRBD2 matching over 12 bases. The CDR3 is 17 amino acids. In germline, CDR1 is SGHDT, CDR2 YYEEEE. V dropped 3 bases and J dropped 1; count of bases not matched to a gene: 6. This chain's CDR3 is CASSSLAGGSRTDTQYF. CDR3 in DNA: TGTGCCAGCAGCTCACTAGCGGGGGGTTCTCGCACAGATACGCAGTATTTT.

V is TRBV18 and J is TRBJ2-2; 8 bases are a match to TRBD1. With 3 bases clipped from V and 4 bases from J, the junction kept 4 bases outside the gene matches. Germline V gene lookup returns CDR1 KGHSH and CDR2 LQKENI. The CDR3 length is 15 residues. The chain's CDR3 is CASSPDRGATGELFF. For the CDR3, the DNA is TGTGCCAGCTCACCCGACAGGGGTGCCACCGGGGAGCTGTTTTTT.

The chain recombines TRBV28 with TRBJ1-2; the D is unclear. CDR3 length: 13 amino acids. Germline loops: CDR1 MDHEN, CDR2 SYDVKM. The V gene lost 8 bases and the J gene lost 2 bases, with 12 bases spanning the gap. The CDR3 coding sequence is TGTGCCAGCTCTCCCGACCAGAACTATGGCTACACCTTC. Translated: CASSPDQNYGYTF.

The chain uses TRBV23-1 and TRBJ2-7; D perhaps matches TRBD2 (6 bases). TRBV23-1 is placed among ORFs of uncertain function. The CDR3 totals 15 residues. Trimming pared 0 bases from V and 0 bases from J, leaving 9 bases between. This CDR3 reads CASSQSGRCSYEQYF. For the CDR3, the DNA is TGCGCCAGCAGTCAATCCGGGAGATGCTCCTACGAGCAGTACTTC.

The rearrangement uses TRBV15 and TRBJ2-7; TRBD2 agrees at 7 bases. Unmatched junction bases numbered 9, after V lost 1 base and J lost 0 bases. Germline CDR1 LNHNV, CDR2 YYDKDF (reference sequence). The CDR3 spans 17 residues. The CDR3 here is CATSRGGSGGTSYEQYF. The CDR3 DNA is TGTGCCACCAGCAGAGGCGGGTCGGGGGGTACCTCCTACGAGCAGTACTTC.

This CDR3 is CASSLGPAGVTYEQYF. CDR3 sequence (DNA): TGTGCCAGCAGCTTGGGGCCCGCAGGCGTGACCTACGAGCAGTACTTC. V and J are TRBV5-8 and TRBJ2-7; D is undetermined. V gave up 0 bases and J gave up 2 bases, with 15 bases separating them. Germline CDR1 SGHTS, CDR2 YDEGEE. The CDR3 has 16 amino acids. The full variable domain, completed using reference TRBV5-8 and TRBJ2-7, is EAGVTQSPTHLIKTRGQQATLRCSPISGHTSVYWYQQALGLGLQFLLWYDEGEERNRGNFPPRFSGRQFPNYSSELNVNALELEDSALYLCASSLGPAGVTYEQYFGPGTRLTVT.

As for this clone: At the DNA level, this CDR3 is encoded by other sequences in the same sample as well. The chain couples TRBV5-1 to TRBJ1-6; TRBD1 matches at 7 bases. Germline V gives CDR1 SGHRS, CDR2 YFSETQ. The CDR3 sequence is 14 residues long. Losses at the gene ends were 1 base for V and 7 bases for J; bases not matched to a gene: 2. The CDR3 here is CASSLTGVNSPLHF. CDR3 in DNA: TGCGCCAGCAGCTTGACAGGGGTCAATTCACCCCTCCACTTT.

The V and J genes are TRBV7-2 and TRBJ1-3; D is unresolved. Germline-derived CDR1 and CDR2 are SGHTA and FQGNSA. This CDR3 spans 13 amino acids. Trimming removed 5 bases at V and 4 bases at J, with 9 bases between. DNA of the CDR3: TGTGCCAGCAGCCTCTTCCCGGGAAACACCATATATTTT. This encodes CASSLFPGNTIYF.

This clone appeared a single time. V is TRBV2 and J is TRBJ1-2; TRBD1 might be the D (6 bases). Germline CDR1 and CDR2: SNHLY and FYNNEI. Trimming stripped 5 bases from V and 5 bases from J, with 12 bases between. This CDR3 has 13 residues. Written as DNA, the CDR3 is TGTGCCAGCAGTCCCGACAGGAGGTATGGCTACACCTTC. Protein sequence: CASSPDRRYGYTF.

The CDR3 loop is CASQLSGGAGTQYF. The DNA for the CDR3 is TGTGCCAGTCAGCTTTCGGGAGGCGCAGGTACGCAGTATTTT. V gene TRBV7-2 combines with J gene TRBJ2-3; 7 bases agree with TRBD2. CDR1 SGHTA and CDR2 FQGNSA come from the germline V gene. With V trimmed by 9 bases and J by 8 bases, 14 bases remained unmatched. CDR3 length: 14 residues.

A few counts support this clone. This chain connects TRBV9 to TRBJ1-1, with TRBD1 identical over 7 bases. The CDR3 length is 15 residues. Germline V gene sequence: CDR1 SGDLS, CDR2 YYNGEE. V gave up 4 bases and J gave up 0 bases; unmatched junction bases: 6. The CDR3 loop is CASSPHTGVNTEAFF. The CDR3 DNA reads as TGTGCCAGCAGCCCCCACACAGGGGTGAACACTGAAGCTTTCTTT.

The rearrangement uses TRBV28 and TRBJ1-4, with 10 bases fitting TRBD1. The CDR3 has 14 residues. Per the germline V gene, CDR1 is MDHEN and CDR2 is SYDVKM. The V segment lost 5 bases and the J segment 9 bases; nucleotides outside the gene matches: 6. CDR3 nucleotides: TGTGCCAGCAGTCCCCAGACAGGGGGCCAAAAACTGTTTTTT. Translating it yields CASSPQTGGQKLFF.

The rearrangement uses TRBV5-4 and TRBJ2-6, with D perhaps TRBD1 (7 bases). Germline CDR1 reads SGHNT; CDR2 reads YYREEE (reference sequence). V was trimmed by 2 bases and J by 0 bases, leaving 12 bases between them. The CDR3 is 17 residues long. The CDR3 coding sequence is TGTGCCAGCAGCTTTCCAGGGGGGAACTCTGGGGCCAACGTCCTGACTTTC. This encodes CASSFPGGNSGANVLTF.

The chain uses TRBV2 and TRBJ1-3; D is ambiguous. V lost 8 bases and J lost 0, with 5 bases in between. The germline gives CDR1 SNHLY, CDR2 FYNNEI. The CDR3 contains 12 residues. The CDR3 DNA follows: TGTGCCAGCGCCCTCTCTGGAAACACCATATATTTT. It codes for CASALSGNTIYF.

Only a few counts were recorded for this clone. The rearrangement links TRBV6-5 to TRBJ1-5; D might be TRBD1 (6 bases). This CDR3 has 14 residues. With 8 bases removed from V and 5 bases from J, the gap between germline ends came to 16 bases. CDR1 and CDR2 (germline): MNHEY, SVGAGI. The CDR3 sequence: CASRGGGPYQPQHF. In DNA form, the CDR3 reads TGTGCCAGCCGAGGAGGGGGGCCCTATCAGCCCCAGCATTTT.

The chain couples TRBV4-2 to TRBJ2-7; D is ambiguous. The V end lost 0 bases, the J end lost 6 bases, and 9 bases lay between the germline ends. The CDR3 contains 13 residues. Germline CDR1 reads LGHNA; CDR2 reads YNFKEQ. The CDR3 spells CASSQDGLGEQYF. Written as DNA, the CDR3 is TGTGCCAGCAGCCAAGATGGCCTGGGCGAGCAGTACTTC.

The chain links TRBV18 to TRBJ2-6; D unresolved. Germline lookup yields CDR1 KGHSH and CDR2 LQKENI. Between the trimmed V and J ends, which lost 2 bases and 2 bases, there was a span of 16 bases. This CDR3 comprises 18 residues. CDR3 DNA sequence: TGTGCCAGCTCACCAAGTAGGCTGGGTATAACTGGGGCCAACGTCCTGACTTTC. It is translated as CASSPSRLGITGANVLTF.

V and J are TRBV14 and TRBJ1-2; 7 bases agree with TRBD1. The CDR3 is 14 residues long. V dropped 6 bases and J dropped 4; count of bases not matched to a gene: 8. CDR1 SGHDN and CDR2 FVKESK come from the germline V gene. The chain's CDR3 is CASSRDSTLYGYTF. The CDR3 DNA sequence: TGTGCCAGCAGTCGGGACAGTACCCTCTATGGCTACACCTTC.

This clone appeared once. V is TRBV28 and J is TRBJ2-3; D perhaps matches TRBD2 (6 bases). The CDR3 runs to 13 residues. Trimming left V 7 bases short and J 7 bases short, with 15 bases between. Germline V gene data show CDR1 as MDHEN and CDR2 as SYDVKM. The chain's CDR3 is CASTTGDRYTQYF. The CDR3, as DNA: TGTGCCAGCACGACGGGGGACCGATATACGCAGTATTTT. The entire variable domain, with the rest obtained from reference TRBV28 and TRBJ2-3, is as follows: DVKVTQSSRYLVKRTGEKVFLECVQDMDHENMFWYRQDPGLGLRLIYFSYDVKMKEKGDIPEGYSVSREKKERFSLILESASTNQTSMYLCASTTGDRYTQYFGPGTRLTVL.

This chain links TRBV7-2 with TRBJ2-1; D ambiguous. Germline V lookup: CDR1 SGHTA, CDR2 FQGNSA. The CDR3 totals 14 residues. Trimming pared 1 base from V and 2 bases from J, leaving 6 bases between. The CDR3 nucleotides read TGTGCCAGCAGCTTAGGGGCAGCCTACAATGAGCAGTTCTTC. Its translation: CASSLGAAYNEQFF.

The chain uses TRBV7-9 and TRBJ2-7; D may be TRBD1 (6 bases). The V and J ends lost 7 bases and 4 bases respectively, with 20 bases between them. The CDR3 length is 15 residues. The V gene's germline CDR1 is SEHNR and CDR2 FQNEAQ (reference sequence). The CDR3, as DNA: TGTGCCAGCACCCCCTACGAGGGGGTAAGGTACGAGCAGTACTTC. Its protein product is CASTPYEGVRYEQYF.

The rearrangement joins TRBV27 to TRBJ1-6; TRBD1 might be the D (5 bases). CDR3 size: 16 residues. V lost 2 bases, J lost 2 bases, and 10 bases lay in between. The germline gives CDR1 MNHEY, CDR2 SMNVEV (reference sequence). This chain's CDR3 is CASSLTREAYNSPLHF. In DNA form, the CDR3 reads TGTGCCAGCAGTTTAACCAGGGAGGCCTATAATTCACCCCTCCACTTT.

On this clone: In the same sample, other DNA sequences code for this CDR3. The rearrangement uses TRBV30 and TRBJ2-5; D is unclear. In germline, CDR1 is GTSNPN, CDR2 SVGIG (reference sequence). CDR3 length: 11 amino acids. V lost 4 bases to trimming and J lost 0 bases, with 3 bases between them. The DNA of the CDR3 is TGTGCCTGGACAGACCAAGAGACCCAGTACTTC. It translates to CAWTDQETQYF.

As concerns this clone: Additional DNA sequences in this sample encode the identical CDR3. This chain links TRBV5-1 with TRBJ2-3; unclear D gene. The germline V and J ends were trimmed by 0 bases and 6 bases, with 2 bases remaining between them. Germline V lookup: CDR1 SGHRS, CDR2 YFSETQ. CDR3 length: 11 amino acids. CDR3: CASSLADTQYF. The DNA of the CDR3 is TGCGCCAGCAGCTTGGCGGATACGCAGTATTTT.

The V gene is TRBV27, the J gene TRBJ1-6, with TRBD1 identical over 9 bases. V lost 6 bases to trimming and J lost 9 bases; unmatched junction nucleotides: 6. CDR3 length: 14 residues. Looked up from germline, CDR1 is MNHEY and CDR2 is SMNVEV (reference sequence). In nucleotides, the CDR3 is TGTGCCAGCAGGTGGGACAGGGAAGCTTCACCCCTCCACTTT. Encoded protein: CASRWDREASPLHF.